Below, one T cell receptor beta chain is given with its context. This entry is derived from a study of shared clonotypes between healthy human individuals. Here immunoSEQ multiplex PCR was the method, and the copy in TCRdb shows in-frame clones only, minus some. In the table there are roughly 2.2 million clones, approximately 90% of which are singletons. The germline V gene encodes CDR1 WNHNN and CDR2 SYGVQD (reference sequence). The CDR3 covers 14 residues. Trimming stripped 8 bases from V and 5 bases from J, with 16 bases between. Sequencing used naive CD4+ T cells from PBMCs. The subset here: CD45RA+ positively selected. This rearrangement joins TRBV10-1 to TRBJ2-1; D possibly matches TRBD1 or TRBD2 (5 bases each). The sequence was collected from a man between 18 and 29 years old in good health. Some clones in this sample may be carry-over from other donors' samples. CDR3 protein: CASQPGPGDNEQFF. The DNA for the CDR3 is TGCGCCAGCCAACCGGGACCGGGCGACAATGAGCAGTTCTTC.